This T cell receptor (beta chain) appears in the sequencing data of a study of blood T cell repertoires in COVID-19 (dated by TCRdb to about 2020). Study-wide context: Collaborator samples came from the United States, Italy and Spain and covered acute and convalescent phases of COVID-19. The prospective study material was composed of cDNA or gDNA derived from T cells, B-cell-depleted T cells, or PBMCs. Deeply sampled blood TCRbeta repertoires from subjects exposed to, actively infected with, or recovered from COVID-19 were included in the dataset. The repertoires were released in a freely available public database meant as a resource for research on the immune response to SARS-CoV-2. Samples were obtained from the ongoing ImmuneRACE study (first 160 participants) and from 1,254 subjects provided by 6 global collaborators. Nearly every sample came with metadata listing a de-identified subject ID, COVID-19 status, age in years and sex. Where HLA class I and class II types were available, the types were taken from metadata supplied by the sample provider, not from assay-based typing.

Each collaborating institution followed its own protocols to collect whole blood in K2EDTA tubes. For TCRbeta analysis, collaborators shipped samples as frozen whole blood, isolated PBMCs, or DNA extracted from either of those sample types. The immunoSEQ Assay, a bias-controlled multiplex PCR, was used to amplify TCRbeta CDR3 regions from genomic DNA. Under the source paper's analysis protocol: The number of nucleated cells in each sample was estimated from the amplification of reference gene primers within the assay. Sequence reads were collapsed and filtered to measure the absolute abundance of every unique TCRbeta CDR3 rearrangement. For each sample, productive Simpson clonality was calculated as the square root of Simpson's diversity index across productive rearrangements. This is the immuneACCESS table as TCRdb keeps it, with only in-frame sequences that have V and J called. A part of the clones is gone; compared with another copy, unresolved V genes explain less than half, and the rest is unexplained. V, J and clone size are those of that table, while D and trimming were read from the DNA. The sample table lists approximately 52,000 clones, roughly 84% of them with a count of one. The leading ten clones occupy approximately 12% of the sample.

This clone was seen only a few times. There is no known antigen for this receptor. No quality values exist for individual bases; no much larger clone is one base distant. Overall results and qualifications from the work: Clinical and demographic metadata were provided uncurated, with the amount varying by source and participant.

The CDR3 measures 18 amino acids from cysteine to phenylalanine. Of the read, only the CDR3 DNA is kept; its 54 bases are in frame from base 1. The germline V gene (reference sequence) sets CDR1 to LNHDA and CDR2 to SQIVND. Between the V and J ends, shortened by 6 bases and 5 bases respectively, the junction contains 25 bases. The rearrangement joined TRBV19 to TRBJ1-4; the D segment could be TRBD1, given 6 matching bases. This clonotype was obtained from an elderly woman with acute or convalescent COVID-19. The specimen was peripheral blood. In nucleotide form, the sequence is TGTGCCAGTAGCGTCCAGGCCCATACAGGGTTAGAAAATGAAAAACTGTTTTTT. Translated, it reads CASSVQAHTGLENEKLFF.